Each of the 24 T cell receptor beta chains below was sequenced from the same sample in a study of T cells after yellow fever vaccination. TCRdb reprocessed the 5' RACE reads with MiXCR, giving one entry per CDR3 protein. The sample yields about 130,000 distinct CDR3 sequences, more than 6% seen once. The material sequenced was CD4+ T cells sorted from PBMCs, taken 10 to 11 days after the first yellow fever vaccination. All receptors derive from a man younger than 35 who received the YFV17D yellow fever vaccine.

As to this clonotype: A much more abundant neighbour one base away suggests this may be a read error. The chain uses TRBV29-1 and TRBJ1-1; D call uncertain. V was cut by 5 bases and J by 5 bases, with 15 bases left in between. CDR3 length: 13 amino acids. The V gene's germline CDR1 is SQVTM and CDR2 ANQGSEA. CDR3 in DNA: TGCAGCGTTCTTAGAATCGAGAAAACTGAAGCTTTCTTT. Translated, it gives CSVLRIEKTEAFF.

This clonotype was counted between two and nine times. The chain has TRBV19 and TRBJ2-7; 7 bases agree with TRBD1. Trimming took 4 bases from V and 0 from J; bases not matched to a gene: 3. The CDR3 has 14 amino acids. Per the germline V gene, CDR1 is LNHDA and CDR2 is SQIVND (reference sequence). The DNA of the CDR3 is TGTGCCAGTAGTAGTAGGGGGCTCTCCTACGAGCAGTACTTC. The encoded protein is CASSSRGLSYEQYF.

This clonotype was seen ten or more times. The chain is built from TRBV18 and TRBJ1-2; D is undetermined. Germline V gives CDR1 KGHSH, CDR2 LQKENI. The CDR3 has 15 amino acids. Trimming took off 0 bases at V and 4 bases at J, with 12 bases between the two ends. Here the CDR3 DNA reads TGTGCCAGCTCACCACCGTCGGGCTATCGCTATGGCTACACCTTC. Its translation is CASSPPSGYRYGYTF.

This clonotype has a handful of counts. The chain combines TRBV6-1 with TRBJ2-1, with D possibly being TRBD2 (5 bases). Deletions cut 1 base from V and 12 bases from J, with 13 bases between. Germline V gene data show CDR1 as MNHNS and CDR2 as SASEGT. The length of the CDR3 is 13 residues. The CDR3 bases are TGTGCCAGCAGTGAAGAGGAGCGGCTCGGGCAGTTCTTC. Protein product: CASSEEERLGQFF.

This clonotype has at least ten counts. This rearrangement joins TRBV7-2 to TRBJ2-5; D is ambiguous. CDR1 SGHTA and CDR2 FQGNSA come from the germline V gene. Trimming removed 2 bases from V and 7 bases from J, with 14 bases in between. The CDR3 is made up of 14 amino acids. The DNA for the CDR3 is TGTGCCAGCAGCTTATTGGCGGATTTGGGGACCCAGTACTTC. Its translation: CASSLLADLGTQYF. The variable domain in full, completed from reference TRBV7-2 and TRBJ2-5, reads GAGVSQSPSNKVTEKGKDVELRCDPISGHTALYWYRQSLGQGLEFLIYFQGNSAPDKSGLPSDRFSAERTGGSVSTLTIQRTQQEDSAVYLCASSLLADLGTQYFGPGTRLLVL.

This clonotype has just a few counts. Written as DNA, the CDR3 is TGTGCCAGCAGCTTGGCGCCTATTAACAATGAGCAGTTCTTC. Its translation: CASSLAPINNEQFF. The J gene is TRBJ2-1, the V gene TRBV5-4, with D hard to call. Per germline, CDR1 SGHNT and CDR2 YYREEE (reference sequence). The length of the CDR3 is 14 residues. V dropped 0 bases and J dropped 5 bases, with 9 bases sitting between them.

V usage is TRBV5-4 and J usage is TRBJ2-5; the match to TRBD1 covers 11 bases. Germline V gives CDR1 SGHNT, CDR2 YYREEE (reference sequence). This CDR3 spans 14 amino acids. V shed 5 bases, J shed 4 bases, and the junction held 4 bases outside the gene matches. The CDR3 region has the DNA TGTGCCAGCAGACCGGGACAGGGGGGAGAGACCCAGTACTTC. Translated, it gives CASRPGQGGETQYF.

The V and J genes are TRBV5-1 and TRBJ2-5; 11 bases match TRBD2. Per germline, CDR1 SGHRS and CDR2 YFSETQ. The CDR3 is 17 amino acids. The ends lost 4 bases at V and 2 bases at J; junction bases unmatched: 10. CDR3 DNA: TGCGCCAGCAGCCGGATAGCGGGGGGGCTTAAACAAGAGACCCAGTACTTC. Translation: CASSRIAGGLKQETQYF.

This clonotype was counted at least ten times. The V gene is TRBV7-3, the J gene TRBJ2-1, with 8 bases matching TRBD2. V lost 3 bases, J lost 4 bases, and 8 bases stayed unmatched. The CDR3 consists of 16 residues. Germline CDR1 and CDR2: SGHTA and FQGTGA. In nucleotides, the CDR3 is TGTGCCAGCAGCTTTGTGGGCGGGGGGAGATACAATGAGCAGTTCTTC. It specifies CASSFVGGGRYNEQFF.

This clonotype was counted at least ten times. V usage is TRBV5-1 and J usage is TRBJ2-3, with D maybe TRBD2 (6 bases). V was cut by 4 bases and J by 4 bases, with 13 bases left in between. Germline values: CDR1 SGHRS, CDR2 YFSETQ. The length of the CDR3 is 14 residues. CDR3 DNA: TGCGCCAGCAGCCTGGTACCGGGGGCAGATACGCAGTATTTT. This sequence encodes CASSLVPGADTQYF.

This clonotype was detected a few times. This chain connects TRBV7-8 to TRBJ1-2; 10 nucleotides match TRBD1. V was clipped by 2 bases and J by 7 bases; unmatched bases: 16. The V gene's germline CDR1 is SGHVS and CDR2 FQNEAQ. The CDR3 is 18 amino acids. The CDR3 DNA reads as TGTGCCAGCAGCTTATCCCTGGGACAGGGGCCTCCGGGGCGTGGCTACACCTTC. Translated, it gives CASSLSLGQGPPGRGYTF. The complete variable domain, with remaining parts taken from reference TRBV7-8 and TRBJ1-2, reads GAGVSQSPRYKVAKRGQDVALRCDPISGHVSLFWYQQALGQGPEFLTYFQNEAQLDKSGLPSDRFFAERPEGSVSTLKIQRTQQEDSAVYLCASSLSLGQGPPGRGYTFGSGTRLTVV.

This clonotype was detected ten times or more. CDR3 in DNA: TGCGCCAGCAGCTTGGCTGTGGCTAGCAGGGCCGATACGCAGTATTTT. Its translation is CASSLAVASRADTQYF. This chain links TRBV5-1 with TRBJ2-3; D might be TRBD1 or TRBD2, each matching 5 bases. Germline V CDR1 and CDR2: SGHRS, YFSETQ. Deletions cut 0 bases from V and 6 bases from J, with 17 bases between. The CDR3 covers 16 residues.

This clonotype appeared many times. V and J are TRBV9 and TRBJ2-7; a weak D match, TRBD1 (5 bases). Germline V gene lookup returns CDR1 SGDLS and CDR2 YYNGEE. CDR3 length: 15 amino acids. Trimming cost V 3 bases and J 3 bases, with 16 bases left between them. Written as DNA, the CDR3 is TGTGCCAGCAGCGGGGCCCTAGGGGTCGTCTACGAGCAGTACGTC. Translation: CASSGALGVVYEQYV.

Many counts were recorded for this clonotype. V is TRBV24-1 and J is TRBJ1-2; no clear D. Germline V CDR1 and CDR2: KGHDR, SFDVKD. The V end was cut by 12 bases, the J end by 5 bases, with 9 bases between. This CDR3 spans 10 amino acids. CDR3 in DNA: TGTGCCGATCGTAGGTATGGCTACACCTTC. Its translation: CADRRYGYTF.

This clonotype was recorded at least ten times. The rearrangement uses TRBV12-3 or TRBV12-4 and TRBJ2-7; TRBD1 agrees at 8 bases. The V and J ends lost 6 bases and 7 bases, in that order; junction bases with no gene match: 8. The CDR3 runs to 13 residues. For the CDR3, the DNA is TGTGCCAGCAGCATGGACAGGGAGAGGGAGCAGTACGTC. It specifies CASSMDREREQYV.

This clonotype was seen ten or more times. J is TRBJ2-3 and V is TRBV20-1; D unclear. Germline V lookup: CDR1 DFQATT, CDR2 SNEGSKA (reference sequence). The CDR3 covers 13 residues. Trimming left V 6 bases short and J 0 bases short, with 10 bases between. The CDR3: CSAPTPSTDTQYF. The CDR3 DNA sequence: TGCAGTGCCCCGACACCTAGCACAGATACGCAGTATTTT.

The DNA of the CDR3 is TGTGCCAGCAGCTCCTTTGACAGGGGGACAGATACGCAGTATTTT. This translates into CASSSFDRGTDTQYF. J is TRBJ2-3 and V is TRBV5-6; 9 bases align to TRBD1. The germline CDR1 and CDR2 sequences are SGHDT and YYEEEE. Trimming removed 3 bases from V and 3 bases from J; junction bases left unmatched: 5. CDR3 length: 15 amino acids. Complete variable domain (other parts from reference TRBV5-6 and TRBJ2-3): DAGVTQSPTHLIKTRGQQVTLRCSPKSGHDTVSWYQQALGQGPQFIFQYYEEEERQRGNFPDRFSGHQFPNYSSELNVNALLLGDSALYLCASSSFDRGTDTQYFGPGTRLTVL.

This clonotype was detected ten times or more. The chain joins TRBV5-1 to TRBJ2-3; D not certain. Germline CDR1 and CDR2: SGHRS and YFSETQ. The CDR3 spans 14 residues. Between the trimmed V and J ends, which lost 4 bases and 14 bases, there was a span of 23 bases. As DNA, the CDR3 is TGCGCCAGCAGCCCCTCCTGGCAGGTTCGTTTCCCGTATTTT. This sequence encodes CASSPSWQVRFPYF.

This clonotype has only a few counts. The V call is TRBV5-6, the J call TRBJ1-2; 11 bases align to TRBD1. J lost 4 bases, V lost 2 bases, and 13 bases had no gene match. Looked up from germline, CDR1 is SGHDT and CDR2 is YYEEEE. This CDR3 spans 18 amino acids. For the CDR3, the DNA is TGTGCCAGCAGCTTTCCCGGGACAGGGGGGTTAAGGCGCTATGGCTACACCTTC. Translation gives CASSFPGTGGLRRYGYTF.

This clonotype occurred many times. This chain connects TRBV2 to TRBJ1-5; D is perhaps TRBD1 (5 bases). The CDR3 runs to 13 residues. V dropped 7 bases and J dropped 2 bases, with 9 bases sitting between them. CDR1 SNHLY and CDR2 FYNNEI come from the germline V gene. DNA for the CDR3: TGTGCCAGCACTCAACAGGGCAATCAGCCCCAGCATTTT. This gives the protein CASTQQGNQPQHF.

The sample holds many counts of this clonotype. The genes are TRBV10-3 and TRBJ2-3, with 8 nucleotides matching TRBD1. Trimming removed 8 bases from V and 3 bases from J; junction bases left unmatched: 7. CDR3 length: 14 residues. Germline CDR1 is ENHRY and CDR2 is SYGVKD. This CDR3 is CAILGQGPTDTQYF. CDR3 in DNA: TGTGCCATCCTTGGACAGGGACCAACAGATACGCAGTATTTT.

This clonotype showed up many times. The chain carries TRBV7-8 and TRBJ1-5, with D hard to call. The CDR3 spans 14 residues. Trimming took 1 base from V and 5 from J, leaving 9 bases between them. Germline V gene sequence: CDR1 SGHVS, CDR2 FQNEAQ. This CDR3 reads CASSLEGGYQPQHF. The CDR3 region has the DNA TGTGCCAGCAGCTTAGAGGGAGGGTATCAGCCCCAGCATTTT.

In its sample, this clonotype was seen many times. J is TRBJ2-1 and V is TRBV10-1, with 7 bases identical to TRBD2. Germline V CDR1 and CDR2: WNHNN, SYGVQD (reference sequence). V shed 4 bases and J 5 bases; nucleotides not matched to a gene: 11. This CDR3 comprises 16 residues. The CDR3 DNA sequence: TGCGCCAGCAGTGGGGGATGGCGGGGGAATGACAATGAGCAGTTCTTC. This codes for CASSGGWRGNDNEQFF.

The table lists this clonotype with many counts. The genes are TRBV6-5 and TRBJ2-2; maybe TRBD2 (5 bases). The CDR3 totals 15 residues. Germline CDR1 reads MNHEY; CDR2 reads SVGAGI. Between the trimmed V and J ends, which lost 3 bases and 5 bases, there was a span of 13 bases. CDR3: CASSYEPPGTGELFF. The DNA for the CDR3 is TGTGCCAGCAGTTATGAACCCCCGGGGACCGGGGAGCTGTTTTTT.